This TCR beta chain is drawn from a study of patients and donors after allogeneic stem cell transplantation. One entry per CDR3 protein results from TCRdb running MiXCR on the RT-PCR reads. There are 150,000 to 200,000 distinct CDR3 sequences in the sample; approximately 30% occur only once, and approximately 3.5% lies in the top ten. Germline values: CDR1 SGHNT, CDR2 YYREEE (reference sequence). Trimming stripped 0 bases from V and 4 bases from J, with 16 bases between. The CDR3 loop spans 16 amino acids. This clonotype was counted only a few times. V gene TRBV5-4 combines with J gene TRBJ1-2; possibly TRBD1 for D (6 bases). The clonotype was recovered from a human donor who was either an allogeneic HSCT recipient or a stem cell or donor lymphocyte infusion donor (not recorded which). It is not recorded whose cells these are; they may come from a transplant donor. The material sequenced was blood, either unsorted or a sorted T cell fraction (not recorded which). The CDR3 DNA is TGTGCCAGCAGCTTGGACCAGGGGACCCGACTCTATGGCTACACCTTC. Translation: CASSLDQGTRLYGYTF.